Following are 29 T cell receptor beta chains from one sample sequenced in a study of CD8 T cells in ankylosing spondylitis. Each CDR3 protein gets one entry after TCRdb re-called the 5' RACE reads with MiXCR. This sample has around 390,000 distinct CDR3 sequences, with approximately 20% found just once. Study-level points and caveats: A TCR beta motif of seven or eight highly homologous variants appeared characteristic of ankylosing spondylitis blood.

Their cognate antigens are unknown. Sequencing was carried out using blood, either unsorted or a sorted T cell fraction (not recorded which). These receptors all come from a male donor with ankylosing spondylitis.

This clonotype showed up many times. V and J are TRBV20-1 and TRBJ1-5; D perhaps matches TRBD1 (6 bases). The CDR3 is made up of 15 amino acids. Germline values: CDR1 DFQATT, CDR2 SNEGSKA (reference sequence). Between the trimmed V and J ends, which lost 1 base and 6 bases, there was a span of 16 bases. For the CDR3, the DNA is TGCAGTGCTAGAGTCCTCGGGGGGGCCAGTCAGCCCCAGCATTTT. This sequence encodes CSARVLGGASQPQHF.

The chain carries TRBV3-1 and TRBJ2-1, with 7 bases aligning to TRBD2. Trimming at V came to 8 bases and at J to 2 bases, leaving 12 bases not matched to a gene. The germline V gene has CDR1 LGHDT and CDR2 YNNKEL (reference sequence). This CDR3 spans 16 amino acids. The CDR3 sequence is CASQVSGRGTYNEQFF. Here the CDR3 DNA reads TGTGCCAGCCAAGTATCGGGGCGGGGGACCTACAATGAGCAGTTCTTC.

This clonotype showed up just a few times. This rearrangement joins TRBV25-1 to TRBJ2-5; no clear D. This CDR3 has 14 residues. Trimming stripped 0 bases from V and 2 bases from J, with 7 bases between. Looked up from germline, CDR1 is MGHDK and CDR2 is SYGVNS. Written as DNA, the CDR3 is TGTGCCAGCAGTGAATATGGAGTTCAAGAGACCCAGTACTTC. Amino acids: CASSEYGVQETQYF. Complete variable domain (other parts from reference TRBV25-1 and TRBJ2-5): EADIYQTPRYLVIGTGKKITLECSQTMGHDKMYWYQQDPGMELHLIHYSYGVNSTEKGDLSSESTVSRIRTEHFPLTLESARPSHTSQYLCASSEYGVQETQYFGPGTRLLVL.

The chain links TRBV7-2 to TRBJ1-4, with 7 nucleotides matching TRBD1. There are 17 residues in the CDR3. Unmatched junction bases numbered 12, after V lost 4 bases and J lost 4 bases. Germline V gene sequence: CDR1 SGHTA, CDR2 FQGNSA. CDR3 loop: CASSSQTQGGGNEKLFF. The CDR3 DNA sequence: TGTGCCAGCAGCTCCCAAACCCAAGGGGGCGGTAATGAAAAACTGTTTTTT. The full variable domain, rest sourced from reference TRBV7-2 and TRBJ1-4, is GAGVSQSPSNKVTEKGKDVELRCDPISGHTALYWYRQSLGQGLEFLIYFQGNSAPDKSGLPSDRFSAERTGGSVSTLTIQRTQQEDSAVYLCASSSQTQGGGNEKLFFGSGTQLSVL.

This clonotype was counted only a few times. The chain has TRBV7-6 and TRBJ1-1; 7 bases are shared with TRBD1. The CDR3 has 16 amino acids. The germline V gene encodes CDR1 SGHVS and CDR2 FNYEAQ. Trimming cost V 4 bases and J 0 bases; bases outside gene matches: 8. CDR3 sequence (DNA): TGTGCCAGCAGCTCGTTACAGGGGCTGATGAACACTGAAGCTTTCTTT. Translation: CASSSLQGLMNTEAFF.

This clonotype appeared a few times. This chain connects TRBV20-1 to TRBJ2-1, with D perhaps TRBD2 (6 bases). V lost 3 bases and J lost 1, with 10 bases in between. CDR3 length equals 14 residues. CDR1 and CDR2 from the germline V gene are DFQATT and SNEGSKA (reference sequence). CDR3 sequence: CSASGSRSYNEQFF. CDR3 nucleotides: TGCAGTGCTAGCGGGAGTCGGTCCTACAATGAGCAGTTCTTC.

Only a few counts were recorded for this clonotype. The chain links TRBV27 to TRBJ1-2; TRBD1 matches 8 bases. Germline lookup yields CDR1 MNHEY and CDR2 SMNVEV (reference sequence). The CDR3 length is 15 residues. The trim removed 5 bases at V and 3 bases at J, leaving 8 bases unmatched. The CDR3 loop is CASSLRTGPDYGYTF. In nucleotides, the CDR3 is TGTGCCAGCAGTCTCCGGACAGGGCCCGACTATGGCTACACCTTC.

This clonotype came up a few times. The V gene is TRBV20-1, the J gene TRBJ2-3; 10 positions agree with TRBD2. With 2 bases clipped from V and 2 bases from J, the junction kept 4 bases outside the gene matches. The germline V gene encodes CDR1 DFQATT and CDR2 SNEGSKA (reference sequence). This CDR3 contains 15 residues. CDR3 sequence: CSARRTSGITDTQYF. DNA for the CDR3: TGCAGTGCTAGAAGGACTAGCGGAATCACAGATACGCAGTATTTT.

This chain connects TRBV18 to TRBJ2-7, with D unresolved. Trimming shortened V by 5 bases and J by 7 bases, and 12 bases separated the two germline ends. The germline V gene encodes CDR1 KGHSH and CDR2 LQKENI. This CDR3 contains 12 residues. CDR3: CASSAITEEQYF. CDR3 in DNA: TGTGCCAGCTCAGCTATAACCGAGGAGCAGTACTTC.

This clonotype was seen a few times. This chain joins TRBV20-1 and TRBJ1-5; D is uncertain. In germline, CDR1 is DFQATT, CDR2 SNEGSKA (reference sequence). CDR3 length equals 12 residues. V shed 3 bases and J shed 6 bases, with 9 bases lying between them. Written as DNA, the CDR3 is TGCAGTGCTAGTTCAGTTTCTCAGCCCCAGCATTTT. As protein: CSASSVSQPQHF.

Only a few counts were recorded for this clonotype. CDR3 in amino acids: CASSRAPWVGGANTGELFF. In DNA form, the CDR3 reads TGTGCCAGCAGTCGAGCGCCCTGGGTCGGCGGAGCGAACACCGGGGAGCTGTTTTTT. The chain couples TRBV12-3 or TRBV12-4 to TRBJ2-2; D is ambiguous. V dropped 5 bases and J dropped 0 bases, with 22 bases sitting between them. There are 19 residues in the CDR3.

This clonotype was counted between two and nine times. The rearrangement uses TRBV29-1 and TRBJ2-1, with 16 bases that match TRBD2. This CDR3 contains 17 residues. The V gene's germline CDR1 is SQVTM and CDR2 ANQGSEA. The J segment lost 2 bases and the V segment lost 6 bases, leaving 7 bases of the junction unmatched. CDR3 DNA: TGCAGCGTCGCCGGGACTAGCGGGAGGGCCACCTACAATGAGCAGTTCTTC. Residues: CSVAGTSGRATYNEQFF.

The chain has TRBV2 and TRBJ2-3; D may be TRBD1 (5 bases). This CDR3 is built from 13 residues. Germline V gene lookup returns CDR1 SNHLY and CDR2 FYNNEI. Trimming removed 7 bases at V and 2 bases at J, with 10 bases between. As DNA, the CDR3 is TGTGCCAGCACCTCAGGGTACACAGATACGCAGTATTTT. Protein: CASTSGYTDTQYF.

This clonotype was counted a few times. The rearrangement joins TRBV9 to TRBJ1-4; D may be TRBD1 (5 bases). Germline lookup yields CDR1 SGDLS and CDR2 YYNGEE. Between the trimmed V and J ends, which lost 0 bases and 8 bases, there was a span of 8 bases. This CDR3 contains 13 residues. The CDR3 region is CASSVEAGEKLFF. The CDR3 region has the DNA TGTGCCAGCAGCGTAGAGGCAGGGGAAAAACTGTTTTTT.

In this sample, this clonotype turned up a few times. V is TRBV6-1 and J is TRBJ2-3; TRBD1 might be the D (5 bases). V lost 8 bases, J lost 7 bases, and 16 bases lay in between. This CDR3 comprises 13 residues. Per the germline V gene, CDR1 is MNHNS and CDR2 is SASEGT. The CDR3 loop reads CASSRDAYNTQYF. CDR3 nucleotides: TGTGCCAGCTCCAGGGATGCCTATAATACGCAGTATTTT.

The chain recombines TRBV7-2 with TRBJ2-3; weak D call: TRBD1 (5 bases). This CDR3 has 16 amino acids. V gave up 2 bases and J gave up 2 bases, with 14 bases separating them. Germline lookup yields CDR1 SGHTA and CDR2 FQGNSA. The CDR3 DNA sequence: TGTGCCAGCAGCTTAAACATTCAGGGCCCCACAGATACGCAGTATTTT. Encoded protein: CASSLNIQGPTDTQYF. The full variable domain, completed using reference TRBV7-2 and TRBJ2-3, is GAGVSQSPSNKVTEKGKDVELRCDPISGHTALYWYRQSLGQGLEFLIYFQGNSAPDKSGLPSDRFSAERTGGSVSTLTIQRTQQEDSAVYLCASSLNIQGPTDTQYFGPGTRLTVL.

This clonotype has a handful of counts. The gene calls are TRBV7-2 and TRBJ1-5, with a possible D match to TRBD1 (5 bases). Germline CDR1 and CDR2: SGHTA and FQGNSA. The V end lost 0 bases, the J end lost 7 bases, and 13 bases lay between the germline ends. This CDR3 contains 15 residues. CDR3 coding DNA: TGTGCCAGCAGCTTAGCCTGGGGACCCTGGCAGCCCCAGCATTTT. This sequence encodes CASSLAWGPWQPQHF. Combining the CDR3 with reference TRBV7-2 and TRBJ1-5 gives the whole variable domain GAGVSQSPSNKVTEKGKDVELRCDPISGHTALYWYRQSLGQGLEFLIYFQGNSAPDKSGLPSDRFSAERTGGSVSTLTIQRTQQEDSAVYLCASSLAWGPWQPQHFGDGTRLSIL.

This clonotype occurred a few times. The V call is TRBV5-1, the J call TRBJ2-4, with 9 bases lining up with TRBD2. Germline CDR1 is SGHRS and CDR2 is YFSETQ. V gave up 0 bases and J gave up 1 base; unmatched junction bases: 11. The length of the CDR3 is 19 residues. The CDR3 nucleotides are TGCGCCAGCAGCTTGGAGGCTAGCGGGGACCTCTTGGCCAAAAACATTCAGTACTTC. It codes for CASSLEASGDLLAKNIQYF.

V and J are TRBV7-2 and TRBJ2-2; D unclear. Trimming removed 6 bases from V and 0 bases from J, with 8 bases in between. Germline CDR1 and CDR2: SGHTA and FQGNSA. CDR3 size: 14 residues. The CDR3 DNA reads TGTGCCAGCAGTCCGGTCGCGAACACCGGGGAGCTGTTTTTT. The encoded protein is CASSPVANTGELFF.

This clonotype has only a few counts. At one boundary the junction diverges from the germline segment, which might be a read error. V usage is TRBV5-1 and J usage is TRBJ1-1; maybe TRBD1 (5 bases). Germline-derived CDR1 and CDR2 are SGHRS and YFSETQ. The CDR3 loop spans 15 amino acids. The CDR3 spells CASSKTETANAEAFF. In DNA form, the CDR3 reads TGCGCCAGCAGCAAGACCGAGACAGCGAACGCTGAAGCTTTCTTT. Supplemented by reference TRBV5-1 and TRBJ1-1, the full variable domain reads KAGVTQTPRYLIKTRGQQVTLSCSPISGHRSVSWYQQTPGQGLQFLFEYFSETQRNKGNFPGRFSGRQFSNSRSEMNVSTLELGDSALYLCASSKTETANAEAFFGQGTRLTVV.

This clonotype has more than one count but fewer than ten. The V gene is TRBV6-2 or TRBV6-3, the J gene TRBJ1-1; no clear D. Germline V gene sequence: CDR1 MNHEY, CDR2 SVGEGT. The V gene lost 5 bases and the J gene lost 1 base, with 8 bases spanning the gap. The CDR3 sequence is 13 residues long. CDR3 amino acids: CASSRFENTEAFF. Here the CDR3 DNA reads TGTGCCAGCAGTCGCTTTGAGAACACTGAAGCTTTCTTT.

This clonotype was found a few times. This sequence joins TRBV11-3 and TRBJ2-1; D possibly uses TRBD1 or TRBD2 (7 bases each). The CDR3 runs to 16 residues. The germline V gene has CDR1 SGHNT and CDR2 YENEEA. Trimming removed 1 base at V and 5 bases at J, with 15 bases between. The CDR3 region has the DNA TGTGCCAGCAGCTTAGGTGCAGGGGGGAGGGACAATGAGCAGTTCTTC. Its protein is CASSLGAGGRDNEQFF.

Remarks on this clonotype: One junction end does not reproduce the germline sequence, and a read error may be involved. The CDR3 DNA is TGTGCCAGCAGCTTAGCCTCTGAAAACACCATATATTTT. Its protein is CASSLASENTIYF. V gene TRBV7-6 combines with J gene TRBJ1-3; no reliable D call. Germline V gene data show CDR1 as SGHVS and CDR2 as FNYEAQ. The CDR3 loop spans 13 amino acids.

The V and J genes are TRBV7-2 and TRBJ2-3; TRBD2 matches 7 bases. Germline values: CDR1 SGHTA, CDR2 FQGNSA. The J segment lost 1 base and the V segment lost 3 bases, leaving 7 bases of the junction unmatched. The CDR3 totals 16 residues. CDR3 bases: TGTGCCAGCAGCTTCCGCAGACTAGCTGGCACAGATACGCAGTATTTT. Its protein product is CASSFRRLAGTDTQYF.

The V and J genes are TRBV5-1 and TRBJ2-2; 8 nucleotides match TRBD1. Germline-derived CDR1 and CDR2 are SGHRS and YFSETQ. V shed 4 bases and J 4 bases; nucleotides not matched to a gene: 6. The CDR3 has 15 residues. CDR3 sequence reads: CASSGGQAGTGELFF. DNA of the CDR3: TGCGCCAGCAGCGGGGGACAGGCGGGCACCGGGGAGCTGTTTTTT.

The V gene is TRBV6-1, the J gene TRBJ2-2; TRBD2 aligns across 7 bases. The ends lost 7 bases at V and 1 base at J; junction bases unmatched: 3. This CDR3 region has 14 residues. CDR1 is MNHNS, CDR2 SASEGT, per germline. CDR3 sequence reads: CASKAGRNTGELFF. The CDR3 bases are TGTGCCAGCAAAGCGGGACGGAACACCGGGGAGCTGTTTTTT.

This chain uses TRBV3-1 with TRBJ2-4; 8 bases are shared with TRBD1. The germline V gene encodes CDR1 LGHDT and CDR2 YNNKEL (reference sequence). The CDR3 totals 15 residues. V shed 4 bases and J 7 bases; nucleotides not matched to a gene: 9. DNA of the CDR3: TGTGCCAGCAGCCTCAGGGGGCATATAGATAACATTCAGTACTTC. Translation: CASSLRGHIDNIQYF.

This clonotype has a handful of counts. The V and J genes are TRBV5-1 and TRBJ2-7; 11 bases line up with TRBD2. This CDR3 is 16 amino acids long. CDR1 SGHRS and CDR2 YFSETQ come from the germline V gene. Trimming at V came to 4 bases and at J to 3 bases, leaving 9 bases not matched to a gene. CDR3 sequence (DNA): TGCGCCAGCAGCCCAGGGCAACTAGCGGGAGTCTACGAGCAGTACTTC. Its protein is CASSPGQLAGVYEQYF.

This chain links TRBV19 with TRBJ2-5; 10 bases are a match to TRBD1. The germline CDR1 and CDR2 sequences are LNHDA and SQIVND (reference sequence). Losses at the gene ends were 7 bases for V and 5 bases for J; bases not matched to a gene: 7. This CDR3 region has 14 residues. DNA for the CDR3: TGTGCCAGTACCGAAGGGACAGGGGTGGAGACCCAGTACTTC. This translates into CASTEGTGVETQYF.